What follows are 14 T cell receptor beta chains derived from one specimen sequenced in a study of T cells in Graves' hyperthyroidism and ophthalmopathy. TCR beta CDR3 regions were amplified from RNA. A set of HTBI primers served as the primers for a first-round RT-PCR of the TCR CDR3. TCRdb fed the multiplex PCR reads into MiXCR, producing one record per CDR3 protein. Of about 520,000 distinct CDR3 sequences in the sample, around a quarter are singletons; the top ten hold approximately 10%. Sequencing was done on a sample of blood. All receptors come from a woman aged 25 to 39 with Graves' ophthalmopathy.

The gene calls are TRBV19 and TRBJ1-2; maybe TRBD1 (6 bases). Germline-derived CDR1 and CDR2 are LNHDA and SQIVND (reference sequence). The CDR3 extends over 15 amino acids. V was pared by 5 bases and J by 4 bases, with 17 bases between. In DNA form, the CDR3 reads TGTGCCAGTAGTGTTGAAGGGGGAGTTGGCTATGGCTACACCTTC. Translating it yields CASSVEGGVGYGYTF.

Ten or more counts support this clonotype. This rearrangement joins TRBV12-3 or TRBV12-4 to TRBJ1-3, with D hard to call. V gave up 3 bases and J gave up 2 bases, with 11 bases separating them. This CDR3 has 15 residues. The CDR3 region is CASSLTGRPGNTIYF. The CDR3 DNA follows: TGTGCCAGCAGTTTGACCGGGCGTCCTGGAAACACCATATATTTT.

Ten or more counts support this clonotype. The chain combines TRBV6-4 with TRBJ2-7; tentative D call: TRBD2 (6 bases). The CDR3 covers 14 residues. The V end was cut by 6 bases, the J end by 2 bases, with 14 bases between. Germline V CDR1 and CDR2: MRHNA, SNTAGT. CDR3 DNA sequence: TGTGCCAGCAGCCCAGTTGGGAGGCCCTACGAGCAGTACTTC. Translated: CASSPVGRPYEQYF.

This clonotype was detected many times. J is TRBJ1-1 and V is TRBV5-1, with D maybe TRBD1 (5 bases). Germline assignment: CDR1 SGHRS and CDR2 YFSETQ. The CDR3 has 15 amino acids. Deletions cut 6 bases from V and 1 base from J, with 16 bases between. The CDR3 DNA reads as TGCGCCAGCAATGGACTCGGGGCAGGGAACACTGAAGCTTTCTTT. It codes for CASNGLGAGNTEAFF.

The V and J genes are TRBV24-1 and TRBJ2-5; no clear D gene. Trimming pared 0 bases from V and 4 bases from J, leaving 8 bases between. This CDR3 has 14 residues. Germline V gene lookup returns CDR1 KGHDR and CDR2 SFDVKD. In DNA, the CDR3 is TGTGCCACCAGTGATTTGGGGTCCGGAGAGACCCAGTACTTC. Protein: CATSDLGSGETQYF.

This clonotype was found many times. The gene calls are TRBV10-3 and TRBJ2-2; 7 nucleotides match TRBD2. This CDR3 comprises 16 residues. J lost 3 bases, V lost 4 bases, and 8 bases had no gene match. CDR1 ENHRY and CDR2 SYGVKD come from the germline V gene. CDR3 protein: CAISGEGGGYTGELFF. CDR3 bases: TGTGCCATCAGTGGTGAGGGCGGGGGATACACCGGGGAGCTGTTTTTT.

The sample holds many counts of this clonotype. The chain couples TRBV25-1 to TRBJ1-5, with TRBD1 matching over 7 bases. This CDR3 contains 20 residues. The ends lost 3 bases at V and 5 bases at J; junction bases unmatched: 22. CDR1 is MGHDK, CDR2 SYGVNS, per germline. CDR3 DNA sequence: TGTGCCAGCAGTGACGGAGGTGTTGGGACAGAAATAGATGGATATCAGCCCCAGCATTTT. It encodes CASSDGGVGTEIDGYQPQHF.

V gene TRBV12-3 or TRBV12-4 combines with J gene TRBJ1-1, with TRBD1 matching over 9 bases. This CDR3 has 13 residues. Trimming removed 8 bases from V and 2 bases from J; junction bases left unmatched: 3. The DNA of the CDR3 is TGTGCCAGCCAAACAGGGGGCAACACTGAAGCTTTCTTT. It encodes CASQTGGNTEAFF.

This clonotype was seen at least ten times. The chain is built from TRBV6-2 or TRBV6-3 and TRBJ1-2; a possible D gene is TRBD1 (5 bases). The germline V and J ends were trimmed by 7 bases and 2 bases, with 14 bases remaining between them. Germline loops: CDR1 MNHEY, CDR2 SVGEGT. There are 14 residues in the CDR3. The CDR3 nucleotides are TGTGCCAGCAAATTCGACAGCGCCAACTATGGCTACACCTTC. Translating it yields CASKFDSANYGYTF.

This clonotype has just a few counts. At one of its ends the junction is not consistent with the germline gene, which may arise from a read error. The chain uses TRBV12-3 or TRBV12-4 and TRBJ2-4; TRBD1 or TRBD2 may be the D gene (6 bases each). This CDR3 spans 19 amino acids. This chain's CDR3 is CASSKGNREDLLAKNIKYF. The CDR3 nucleotides read TGTGCCAGCAGTAAAGGAAACAGGGAGGACCTATTAGCCAAAAACATTAAGTACTTC.

Many counts were recorded for this clonotype. This chain links TRBV6-1 with TRBJ2-3; possibly TRBD1 or TRBD2 for D (6 bases each). Trimming took off 10 bases at V and 3 bases at J, with 14 bases between the two ends. The CDR3 spans 13 residues. CDR1 is MNHNS, CDR2 SASEGT, per germline. The CDR3 reads CATRKGGTDTQYF. CDR3 bases: TGTGCCACCAGAAAGGGGGGAACAGATACGCAGTATTTT.

This clonotype was counted many times. The rearrangement uses TRBV10-3 and TRBJ2-5, with TRBD2 identical over 9 bases. Unmatched junction bases numbered 6, after V lost 4 bases and J lost 9 bases. Germline V gene lookup returns CDR1 ENHRY and CDR2 SYGVKD. The CDR3 extends over 13 amino acids. For the CDR3, the DNA is TGTGCCATCAGTGGCGGACTAGCGTCGTCCCAGTACTTC. Translating gives CAISGGLASSQYF.

With respect to this clonotype: Likely a read error: the CDR3 ends without its conserved phenylalanine or tryptophan. This chain joins TRBV12-3 or TRBV12-4 and TRBJ1-1; tentative D call: TRBD1 (6 bases). The CDR3 covers 16 residues. Trimming shortened V by 5 bases and J by 1 base, and 17 bases separated the two germline ends. DNA of the CDR3: TGTGCCAGCAGTACAGGCTCCGGGACACCGAACACTGAAGCTTTCCTT. Translated, it gives CASSTGSGTPNTEAFL.

This clonotype has a count of ten or more. CDR3 region: CASRQEGMNTEAFF. The CDR3 DNA sequence: TGTGCCAGCAGACAGGAGGGTATGAACACTGAAGCTTTCTTT. This chain joins TRBV12-3 or TRBV12-4 and TRBJ1-1; perhaps TRBD1 as D (5 bases). V lost 6 bases to trimming and J lost 0 bases, with 11 bases between them. This CDR3 has 14 residues.